This T cell receptor (beta chain) was identified during a study of cytomegalovirus exposure and HLA in healthy donors. Study observations and caveats: It was confirmed in vitro that a few of the CMV-associated chains were specific for CMV antigens.

While the first cohort had 500 to 700 subjects, the donors belonged to the separate validation cohort of roughly 120 subjects. This CDR3 is 16 amino acids long. Germline assignment: CDR1 SNHLY and CDR2 FYNNEI. The V gene end was trimmed by 6 bases and the J gene end by 5 bases; junction bases not matched to a gene: 6. Note on this clone: No antigen is known for it.

The method was immunoSEQ multiplex PCR; TCRdb's version includes in-frame clones alone and lacks a portion of them. The sample contains more than 140,000 clones, 85% to 90% of which appear only once. The genes are TRBV2 and TRBJ2-2, with 13 bases matching TRBD2. The sequence was obtained from a woman younger than 30 in good health and CMV-seropositive. The sequencing sample was made of PBMCs. The CDR3 bases are TGTGCCAGCAGAGCACTAGCGGGAGGGGGAACCGGGGAGCTGTTTTTT. The encoded protein is CASRALAGGGTGELFF.